Here is one TCR beta chain with its context. This specimen belongs to a study of T cell changes during pregnancy in multiple sclerosis. Clones were read by immunoSEQ multiplex PCR, and TCRdb kept only the in-frame ones, dropping some. The repertoire includes around 110,000 clones, about 90% of them detected once, and less than 2% sits in the top ten. The CDR3 consists of 13 residues. V lost 6 bases and J lost 0, with 9 bases in between. CDR1 SQVTM and CDR2 ANQGSEA come from the germline V gene. The clonotype was recovered from a female donor with multiple sclerosis, enrolled in a pregnancy study. Material: peripheral blood, obtained before pregnancy. This chain links TRBV29-1 with TRBJ1-5, with D possibly matching TRBD1 (6 bases). This chain's CDR3 is CSVQGSSNQPQHF. The CDR3 DNA follows: TGCAGCGTACAGGGATCTAGCAATCAGCCCCAGCATTTT.